This T cell receptor beta chain was identified during a study of OX40 agonist ivuxolimab in advanced cancers. A word on this clone: Its cognate antigen is unknown.

Broader study findings: There was clonal expansion of CD4+ and CD8+ blood T cells by week 6 at 0.1 to 3.0 mg/kg.

Clones were sequenced by immunoSEQ multiplex PCR, and TCRdb holds only the in-frame ones, with some missing. The sample carries over 55,000 clones, about 91% recorded once. Germline-derived CDR1 and CDR2 are MDHEN and SYDVKM. This CDR3 region has 18 residues. V was cut by 4 bases and J by 1 base, with 23 bases left in between. V is TRBV28 and J is TRBJ2-7; D assignment may be TRBD1 or TRBD2 (5 bases each). The material sequenced was CD4+ or CD8+ T cells sorted from blood, taken in a trial of the OX40 agonist ivuxolimab. This clonotype was obtained from an adult with an advanced solid tumor such as melanoma, head and neck, liver or kidney cancer. Here the CDR3 reads CASSYGNTGPSGSYEQYF. As DNA, the CDR3 is TGTGCCAGCAGTTACGGTAATACGGGGCCGTCGGGGTCCTACGAGCAGTACTTC. Complete variable domain (other parts from reference TRBV28 and TRBJ2-7): DVKVTQSSRYLVKRTGEKVFLECVQDMDHENMFWYRQDPGLGLRLIYFSYDVKMKEKGDIPEGYSVSREKKERFSLILESASTNQTSMYLCASSYGNTGPSGSYEQYFGPGTRLTVT.